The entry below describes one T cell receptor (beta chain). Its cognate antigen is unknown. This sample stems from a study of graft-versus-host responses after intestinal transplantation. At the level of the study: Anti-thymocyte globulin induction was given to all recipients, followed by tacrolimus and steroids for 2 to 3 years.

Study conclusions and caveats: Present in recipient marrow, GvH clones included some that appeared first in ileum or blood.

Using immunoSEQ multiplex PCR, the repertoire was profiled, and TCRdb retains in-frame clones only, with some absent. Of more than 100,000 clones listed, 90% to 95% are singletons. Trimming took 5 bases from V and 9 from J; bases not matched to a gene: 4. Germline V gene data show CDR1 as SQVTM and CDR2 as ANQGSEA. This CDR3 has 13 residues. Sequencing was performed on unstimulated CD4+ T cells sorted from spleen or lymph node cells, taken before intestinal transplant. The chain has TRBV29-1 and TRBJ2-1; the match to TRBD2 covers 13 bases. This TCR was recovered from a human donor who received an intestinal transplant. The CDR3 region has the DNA TGCAGCGTTCTCAGACTAGCGGGAGGTGAGCAGTTCTTC. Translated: CSVLRLAGGEQFF.